This TCR beta chain emerged from a study of blood T cell repertoires in COVID-19. Germline V gene lookup returns CDR1 SGHRS and CDR2 YFSETQ. The CDR3 spans 15 residues. The germline V and J ends were trimmed by 0 bases and 2 bases, with 11 bases remaining between them. As handled by the study authors: Counts of nucleated cells, estimated from reference gene primer amplification, were obtained. Repertoires were generated with immunoSEQ multiplex PCR, while TCRdb's copy carries only in-frame clones and drops some. Clone size and V and J calls were adopted from that table, with D and trimming inferred from the DNA. The data show about 160,000 clones, around 85% seen once.

This receptor was obtained from a woman in her seventies with acute or convalescent COVID-19. The rearrangement links TRBV5-1 to TRBJ2-5; weak D call: TRBD1 (6 bases). Input material: peripheral blood. The CDR3: CASSLAQGNQETQYF. The CDR3 bases are TGCGCCAGCAGCTTGGCCCAGGGGAATCAAGAGACCCAGTACTTC.